This T cell receptor (beta chain) was found in a study of cytomegalovirus exposure and HLA in healthy donors. Study results and caveats: The later analysis indicated that the majority of CMV-associated TCR beta chains appeared HLA-restricted.

With respect to this clone: Its cognate antigen is unknown.

PCR was performed using 60 Vbeta and 13 Jbeta primers. Sequencing was performed with immunoSEQ multiplex PCR; in TCRdb, only in-frame clones are kept and a portion is missing. The sample carries more than 150,000 clones, 80% recorded once. J lost 6 bases, V lost 2 bases, and 6 bases had no gene match. CDR1 GTSNPN and CDR2 SVGIG come from the germline V gene (reference sequence). The length of the CDR3 is 15 residues. The sequence was obtained from a girl aged 5-17 years in good health and CMV-seropositive. The sequenced sample was PBMCs. The chain couples TRBV30 to TRBJ1-5; 11 nucleotides agree with TRBD1. In nucleotides, the CDR3 is TGTGCCTGGAGTTTGGACAGGGGGCCCTTTCAGCCCCAGCATTTT. Protein sequence: CAWSLDRGPFQPQHF.